This T cell receptor beta chain is drawn from a study of T cells in women clearing cervical HPV infection (dated by TCRdb to 2017 to 2018). Describing the broader study: Cases were some 26 women with histologically confirmed HPV16-related CIN3 or worse, including a couple of invasive cancers. Blood from cases was collected at the visit at which the lesion was first identified, whereas blood from controls was collected once infection was no longer detected. For cases, the median interval between lesion detection and blood sampling was more than 130 days, with an interquartile range of roughly 90 to 200 days. Cases had a median age of almost 35 years compared with under 40 for controls, and baseline characteristics showed no significant differences between the groups. Five blinded duplicates per group were added as quality controls, giving 60 or so samples: 50 or so participants and around ten replicates. An exploratory proof-of-principle case-control study, nested within the Guanacaste HPV Natural History Study in Costa Rica, was conducted to compare TCR repertoires across cervical HPV16 outcomes. Because only a few women had HLA typing data, the possibility that HLA type acted as a confounder could not be ruled out. The parent cohort enrolled roughly 9,600 women aged 18 or older in Guanacaste, Costa Rica, during about 1992 to 1995 and followed them for around 7 years. Controls were approximately 25 women whose single incident HPV16 infection cleared within 12 months without precancer or cancer developing. Cases and controls were matched on year of sample collection and on age within five years.

Overall study outcomes, separate from this receptor: Whether associations preceded infection or resulted from infection could not be shown with the cross-sectional design, and effector/memory subsets and HPV-specific T cells were not isolated. CIN3+ cases had significantly higher TCR repertoire richness than controls across sequencing depths, but evenness did not differ between the groups. Because T-cell numbers per sample were unknown, differences in richness could reflect varying T-cell content rather than repertoire biology. Cases were distinguished from controls with an estimated AUC of 0.65 to 0.85 by random forest classifiers combining richness and V gene abundances. Cases had lower TRBV6-7 relative abundance than controls (approximately 0.11% versus 0.16%; Bonferroni P = 0.0008).

Using the immunoSEQ assay, multiplex PCR amplified TCR beta CDR3 regions from an average of about 1,300 ng of genomic DNA per sample. The assay corrected primer bias using a complete synthetic TCR repertoire to establish an amplification baseline. Amplicons were sequenced on the Illumina platform. The published analysis was carried out like this. Sequences were error-corrected by clustering with frequency ratios and a modified nearest-neighbor algorithm, then analyzed in the immunoSEQ Analyzer with IMGT gene definitions. At each rarefaction depth, TCR richness and evenness were averaged across 20 rarefaction repeats, and samples with fewer sequences than that depth were excluded. Wilcoxon rank sum tests with FDR correction were used to compare relative abundances of V, D and J genes between the groups. An intraclass correlation of approximately 96% for TCR richness and an average of 76.4% across 66 gene segments were obtained from the blinded duplicates. In TCRdb, the immuneACCESS table is reduced to in-frame sequences with V and J assigned. These tables do not hold every clone; where another copy was compared, an unresolved V gene accounts for under half, and the others remain unexplained. For V, J and clone size, that table is used; D and trimming come from the DNA. The sample's records list about 35,000 clones. Clones ranked in the top ten supply approximately 1.5% of the sample.

Every participant had a single incident cervical HPV16 infection, and prevalent HPV16 infections were excluded. Cervical HPV DNA was detected with MY09/MY11 PCR, and genotyping was done by dot-blot hybridization. Fifteen mL of heparinized blood were centrifuged, and the buffy coat was split into aliquots, frozen at -30 degrees C, and then kept at -80 degrees C. QIAGEN kits were used to extract genomic DNA from buffy coat specimens. The germline ends are 11 bases apart after V is trimmed by 0 bases and J by 0 bases. In the germline V gene, CDR1 corresponds to SGHRS and CDR2 to YFSETQ. From cysteine to phenylalanine, the CDR3 is 16 amino acids long. Of the CDR3's DNA, 39 bases were read; they are in frame from base 1. To note about this clone: Its target antigen remains unknown. The read finishes 3 residues shy of the CDR3 end, and the germline J gene is used to complete it.

This receptor was identified in a woman between 18 and 75 years old with a cervical HPV16 infection that either progressed to CIN3+ or cleared (not recorded which). The specimen was blood buffy coat. The chain links TRBV5-1 with TRBJ2-3; TRBD1 could be the D gene, as 5 bases match. CDR3 sequence: CASSLVGAGSTDTQYF. The CDR3 DNA, read in part, is TGCGCCAGCAGCTTGGTTGGGGCAGGTAGCACAGATACG. Where the CDR3 stops, the reference TRBV5-1 and TRBJ2-3 genes take over; the full variable domain is KAGVTQTPRYLIKTRGQQVTLSCSPISGHRSVSWYQQTPGQGLQFLFEYFSETQRNKGNFPGRFSGRQFSNSRSEMNVSTLELGDSALYLCASSLVGAGSTDTQYFGPGTRLTVL.